This T cell receptor beta chain was observed in a study of response to subunit inactivated influenza vaccine. Via MiXCR, TCRdb re-called the RT-PCR reads, giving one row per CDR3 protein. This table has over 150,000 distinct CDR3 sequences, 7.5% to 10% appearing once. A few counts support this clonotype. Its antigen remains unknown. Study-wide results and caveats: The authors suggested that every seasonal influenza vaccination recruits few new T cells.

Germline V gene lookup returns CDR1 DFQATT and CDR2 SNEGSKA (reference sequence). Between the trimmed V and J ends, which lost 0 bases and 6 bases, there was a span of 15 bases. The CDR3 sequence is 15 residues long. This chain uses TRBV20-1 with TRBJ1-5, with D maybe TRBD1 (5 bases). This TCR was sampled from a man aged 45-65 years who received an inactivated influenza vaccine. This specimen consisted of non-naive T cells sorted from PBMCs, obtained on the day of vaccination. The CDR3 spells CSARDPGGMGQPQHF. The CDR3 DNA sequence: TGCAGTGCTAGAGATCCTGGGGGTATGGGTCAGCCCCAGCATTTT.